Listed below are T cell receptor beta chains from one sample, sequenced in a study of T cell responses to AZD1222 COVID-19 vaccine. Measured with immunoSEQ multiplex PCR; TCRdb has only the in-frame clones, and not every one. The table lists about 150,000 clones, over 90% of them singletons, with less than 6.5% in the top ten. Material: peripheral blood, obtained on day 0 of AZD1222 vaccination. These receptors were collected from an adult in good health. Each CDR3 is given with its conserved first and last residue. A D gene is named only where the DNA matches it firmly. Expanded clones are given a class, and other clones once, few, many or no size at all.

D gene	V gene	clone size	J gene	CDR3 protein	CDR3 DNA
-	TRBV10-3	-	TRBJ1-1	CAIRGTVSGTEAFF	TGTGCCATCAGGGGGACGGTATCGGGCACTGAAGCTTTCTTT
TRBD2	TRBV7-2	-	TRBJ2-1	CASSSPGRDEQFF	TGTGCCAGCAGCTCCCCCGGGAGGGACGAGCAGTTCTTC
TRBD1	TRBV13	-	TRBJ1-4	CASSLGRQGLRSTNEKLFF	TGTGCCAGCAGCTTGGGTCGACAGGGATTGAGGTCAACTAATGAAAAACTGTTTTTT
TRBD1	TRBV28	-	TRBJ1-5	CASSFTGDRGSQPQHF	TGTGCCAGCAGTTTCACGGGGGACAGGGGAAGCCAGCCCCAGCATTTT
-	TRBV5-1	-	TRBJ2-4	CASSLRVDKNIQYF	TGCGCCAGCAGCTTAAGGGTTGACAAAAACATTCAGTACTTC
TRBD1	TRBV7-9	-	TRBJ1-2	CASSLASWDRVGYTF	TGTGCCAGCAGCTTAGCCTCTTGGGACAGGGTTGGCTACACCTTC
TRBD2	TRBV7-9	-	TRBJ2-5	CASSRHSVAGDGETQYF	TGTGCCAGCAGCCGACACAGCGTAGCGGGAGACGGGGAGACCCAGTACTTC
-	TRBV5-8	-	TRBJ2-1	CASSFGRAIYNEQFF	TGTGCCAGCAGCTTCGGCAGGGCGATATACAATGAGCAGTTCTTC
-	TRBV10-3	-	TRBJ2-3	CAIGLDFGTDTQYF	TGTGCCATCGGGCTAGACTTCGGCACAGATACGCAGTATTTT
TRBD1	TRBV11-2	-	TRBJ1-2	CASSQDPGQEIGYTF	TGTGCCAGCAGCCAAGACCCGGGACAGGAAATCGGCTACACCTTC
-	TRBV9	few	TRBJ2-7	CASSVDENYEQYF	TGTGCCAGCAGCGTAGACGAGAACTACGAGCAGTACTTC
TRBD1	TRBV11-2	-	TRBJ2-2	CASSSGQANTGELFF	TGTGCCAGCAGCTCGGGACAGGCGAACACCGGGGAGCTGTTTTTT
-	TRBV30	-	TRBJ1-3	CAWDASSGNTIYF	TGTGCCTGGGACGCGAGCTCTGGAAACACCATATATTTT
TRBD2	TRBV11-2	-	TRBJ2-3	CASSLIAGGLMDTQYF	TGTGCCAGCAGCCTTATAGCGGGAGGATTAATGGATACGCAGTATTTT
-	TRBV12-3/TRBV12-4	-	TRBJ1-3	CASSLYGNTIYF	TGTGCCAGCAGTTTGTACGGAAACACCATATATTTT
-	TRBV7-8	-	TRBJ2-2	CASSFPGEGTGELFF	TGTGCCAGCAGCTTTCCGGGAGAGGGCACCGGGGAGCTGTTTTTT
TRBD1	TRBV11-1	-	TRBJ2-7	CASSINRGGYEQYF	TGTGCCAGCAGCATAAACAGGGGTGGGTACGAGCAGTACTTC
TRBD1	TRBV29-1	-	TRBJ1-1	CSVPTGERSTEAFF	TGCAGCGTTCCTACAGGGGAACGGAGTACTGAAGCTTTCTTT
-	TRBV9	-	TRBJ1-6	CASSVAGYSPLHF	TGTGCCAGCAGCGTAGCGGGTTATTCACCCCTCCACTTT
TRBD2	TRBV11-2	once	TRBJ2-3	CASRQGLAGDTDTQYF	TGTGCCAGCAGACAGGGACTAGCGGGAGACACAGATACGCAGTATTTT
TRBD2	TRBV10-3	-	TRBJ2-1	CAISIGTSGRGEQFF	TGTGCCATCAGTATTGGGACTAGCGGGAGAGGTGAGCAGTTCTTC
-	TRBV6-5	-	TRBJ1-5	CASSYRKGDQPQHF	TGTGCCAGCAGTTACCGGAAGGGGGATCAGCCCCAGCATTTT